Listed below are T cell receptor beta chains from one sample, sequenced in a study of blood T cell repertoires in COVID-19. Sequenced by immunoSEQ multiplex PCR; TCRdb stores in-frame clones only, minus some. This table holds approximately 100,000 clones, 70% to 85% found once. Source material: peripheral blood. The receptors shown here come from a man aged 65-85 years with acute or convalescent COVID-19. The CDR3 runs from the conserved cysteine through the conserved F or W. A D gene is named only where the DNA matches it firmly. Clone size is not always given. Where it is, it says once, few, many or a class for expanded clones.

clone size	V gene	CDR3 length	J gene	D gene	CDR3 protein	CDR3 DNA
NA	TRBV6-5	15	TRBJ2-2	TRBD1	CASSWGTGRTGELFF	TGTGCCAGCAGCTGGGGGACAGGGAGGACCGGGGAGCTGTTTTTT
NA	TRBV7-8	13	TRBJ2-1	NA	CASSSLLRTEQFF	TGTGCCAGCAGCTCGTTATTGCGAACGGAGCAGTTCTTC
few	TRBV6-1	15	TRBJ1-2	NA	CASSEGYRADYGYTF	TGTGCCAGCAGTGAAGGGTACAGGGCGGACTATGGCTACACCTTC
NA	TRBV21-1	17	TRBJ1-6	NA	CASSKDPWDQGMVTLHF	TGTGCCAGCAGCAAAGATCCGTGGGACCAGGGGATGGTTACCCTCCACTTT
NA	TRBV9	14	TRBJ2-3	TRBD2	CASSVAWGGDTQYF	TGTGCCAGCAGCGTAGCTTGGGGGGGAGATACGCAGTATTTT
NA	TRBV19	13	TRBJ1-1	TRBD1	CASRGQGRAEAFF	TGTGCCAGTAGGGGACAGGGTCGGGCTGAAGCTTTCTTT
few	TRBV27	17	TRBJ2-3	TRBD2	CASSAGTSGPRGDTQYF	TGTGCCAGCAGTGCCGGGACTAGCGGACCGAGGGGAGATACGCAGTATTTT
NA	TRBV7-6	16	TRBJ2-1	TRBD2	CASSLGLGGVYNEQFF	TGTGCCAGCAGCCTCGGGCTGGGAGGGGTCTACAATGAGCAGTTCTTC
NA	TRBV6-5	14	TRBJ2-7	TRBD1	CASSTGQGAYEQYF	TGTGCCAGCAGTACGGGACAGGGGGCCTACGAGCAGTACTTC
NA	TRBV7-2	16	TRBJ1-5	TRBD1	CASSLRTGSGNQPQHF	TGTGCCAGCAGCTTACGGACAGGGAGCGGCAATCAGCCCCAGCATTTT
NA	TRBV7-9	15	TRBJ2-1	NA	CAGAGIAVSYNEQFF	TGTGCCGGAGCTGGAATAGCGGTGTCCTACAATGAGCAGTTCTTC
NA	TRBV9	15	TRBJ2-3	TRBD1	CASSVGQFSTDTQYF	TGTGCCAGCAGCGTGGGACAGTTTAGCACAGATACGCAGTATTTT
NA	TRBV11-1	15	TRBJ2-7	TRBD1	CASSLAGTGAYEQYF	TGTGCCAGCAGCTTAGCCGGGACAGGAGCTTACGAGCAGTACTTC
NA	TRBV6-5	11	TRBJ2-1	NA	CASKINVEQFF	TGTGCCAGTAAAATAAATGTGGAGCAGTTCTTC
NA	TRBV5-1	17	TRBJ2-1	TRBD1	CASSLAVGGQGSGEQFF	TGCGCCAGCAGCTTGGCCGTAGGGGGACAGGGGTCGGGTGAGCAGTTCTTC
NA	TRBV6-5	15	TRBJ1-5	TRBD1	CASSYSGQGFQPQHF	TGTGCCAGCAGTTACTCGGGACAGGGGTTTCAGCCCCAGCATTTT
NA	TRBV6-2/TRBV6-3	16	TRBJ2-7	TRBD2	CASSTGTSGYSYEQYF	TGTGCCAGCAGTACCGGGACTAGCGGATACTCCTACGAGCAGTACTTC
once	TRBV10-1	13	TRBJ2-1	NA	CASRSGLANEQFF	TGCGCCAGCAGATCGGGACTCGCAAATGAGCAGTTCTTC
once	TRBV3-1/TRBV3-2	15	TRBJ2-7	TRBD1	CASRGRGTGEDEQYF	TGTGCCAGCAGGGGAAGAGGGACAGGGGAAGACGAGCAGTACTTC
once	TRBV7-9	14	TRBJ2-2	NA	CASSFRPNTGELFF	TGTGCCAGCAGCTTCAGGCCAAACACCGGGGAGCTGTTTTTT
NA	TRBV7-2	14	TRBJ2-3	NA	CASSLQGGSDTQYF	TGTGCCAGCAGCTTACAGGGAGGTTCAGATACGCAGTATTTT
few	TRBV7-3	16	TRBJ1-3	NA	CASSLTGGYSGNTIYF	TGTGCCAGCAGCTTAACTGGCGGCTACTCTGGAAACACCATATATTTT
few	TRBV5-4	19	TRBJ2-1	TRBD2	CASSLMGTGGRGPYNEQFF	TGTGCCAGCAGCTTGATGGGCACAGGCGGGAGGGGCCCCTACAATGAGCAGTTCTTC
few	TRBV30	16	TRBJ1-4	TRBD1	CAWSGDRGSTNEKLFF	TGTGCCTGGAGCGGAGACAGGGGGTCAACTAATGAAAAACTGTTTTTT
NA	TRBV19	12	TRBJ1-2	NA	CASSMGEHGYTF	TGTGCCAGTAGTATGGGCGAGCATGGCTACACCTTC
NA	TRBV11-3	15	TRBJ2-1	TRBD2	CASSYGLAGHNEQFF	TGTGCCAGCAGCTACGGACTAGCGGGCCACAATGAGCAGTTCTTC
NA	TRBV25-1	15	TRBJ1-3	NA	CASSVGRGSGNTIYF	TGTGCCAGCAGTGTAGGAAGGGGATCTGGAAACACCATATATTTT
NA	TRBV28	15	TRBJ1-2	TRBD1	CASSPRTGVVHGYTF	TGTGCCAGCAGTCCTCGGACAGGGGTAGTACATGGCTACACCTTC
NA	TRBV10-2	15	TRBJ2-1	TRBD2	CATRSGRGGLGEQFF	TGCGCCACCCGTTCGGGGCGGGGGGGCCTTGGAGAGCAGTTCTTC
NA	TRBV4-1	16	TRBJ1-4	NA	CASSQDWPGLGEKLFF	TGCGCCAGCAGCCAAGATTGGCCAGGGCTAGGTGAAAAACTGTTTTTT
NA	TRBV14	15	TRBJ2-7	NA	CASSPQGLFHYEQYF	TGTGCCAGCAGCCCCCAGGGGTTGTTCCACTACGAGCAGTACTTC
NA	TRBV6-1	17	TRBJ1-2	TRBD1	CASSEGTGGVRNYGYTF	TGTGCCAGCAGTGAAGGGACAGGGGGCGTGCGTAACTATGGCTACACCTTC
NA	TRBV18	17	TRBJ1-4	NA	CASSPSAGRGGSEKLFF	TGTGCCAGCTCACCCTCTGCAGGGAGGGGTGGAAGTGAAAAACTGTTTTTT
once	TRBV4-1	17	TRBJ2-1	TRBD1	CASSQRMTGEDPNEQFF	TGCGCCAGCAGCCAACGAATGACAGGGGAGGACCCCAATGAGCAGTTCTTC
NA	TRBV6-2/TRBV6-3	18	TRBJ2-7	NA	CASSYSRWGGANVYEQYF	TGTGCCAGCAGTTACTCGAGATGGGGCGGAGCCAACGTTTACGAGCAGTACTTC
NA	TRBV5-5	16	TRBJ1-2	TRBD1	CASSLGAGGFNYGYTF	TGTGCCAGCAGCTTGGGGGCAGGGGGTTTCAACTATGGCTACACCTTC
NA	TRBV5-4	13	TRBJ2-1	NA	CASSLEEYNEQFF	TGTGCCAGCAGCTTGGAGGAGTACAATGAGCAGTTCTTC
NA	TRBV7-3	15	TRBJ2-3	NA	CASSLRSPATDTQYF	TGTGCCAGCAGCTTAAGGAGTCCCGCCACAGATACGCAGTATTTT
NA	TRBV7-2	19	TRBJ1-4	TRBD1	CASSSRQGVLGATNEKLFF	TGTGCCAGCAGCTCACGACAGGGGGTATTAGGGGCAACTAATGAAAAACTGTTTTTT
NA	TRBV28	14	TRBJ2-5	NA	CASAPGGGGETQYF	TGTGCCAGCGCCCCGGGGGGCGGCGGGGAGACCCAGTACTTC
NA	TRBV5-4	12	TRBJ1-1	NA	CASSLGDLEAFF	TGTGCCAGCAGCTTGGGTGATCTTGAGGCTTTCTTT
NA	TRBV11-3	15	TRBJ1-4	TRBD1	CASSVGQGPNEKLFF	TGTGCCAGCAGCGTCGGACAGGGACCCAATGAAAAACTGTTTTTT
NA	TRBV19	15	TRBJ2-3	TRBD2	CASSIDSGSGDTQYF	TGTGCCAGTAGTATAGATAGCGGGAGTGGAGATACGCAGTATTTT
few	TRBV5-1	15	TRBJ1-2	TRBD1	CASSFRDRGNYGYTF	TGCGCCAGCAGCTTTCGGGACAGGGGTAACTATGGCTACACCTTC
NA	TRBV29-1	13	TRBJ2-1	TRBD2	CSVDGGAYNEQFF	TGCAGCGTTGACGGGGGGGCCTACAATGAGCAGTTCTTC
NA	TRBV4-3	17	TRBJ2-3	NA	CASSQMLLTGATDTQYF	TGCGCCAGCAGCCAGATGTTACTAACGGGAGCGACAGATACGCAGTATTTT
few	TRBV7-3	15	TRBJ2-1	TRBD2	CASSLAGGLYNEQFF	TGTGCCAGCAGCCTAGCGGGAGGGCTTTACAATGAGCAGTTCTTC
few	TRBV6-5	14	TRBJ1-3	TRBD1	CASQETGVGNTIYF	TGTGCCAGTCAGGAGACAGGGGTCGGAAACACCATATATTTT
NA	TRBV29-1	14	TRBJ1-1	TRBD1	CSVAVQGRNTEAFF	TGCAGCGTTGCGGTACAGGGGAGGAACACTGAAGCTTTCTTT
NA	TRBV29-1	15	TRBJ1-2	NA	CSVEETGSPTYGYTF	TGCAGCGTTGAAGAAACAGGGTCCCCCACCTATGGCTACACCTTC
few	TRBV5-1	16	TRBJ2-1	NA	CASSLVGGIINNEQFF	TGCGCCAGCAGCTTGGTAGGGGGAATTATAAACAATGAGCAGTTCTTC
NA	TRBV7-9	13	TRBJ2-7	NA	CASSANLIDEQYF	TGTGCCAGCAGCGCGAACTTGATAGACGAGCAGTACTTC